This T cell receptor beta chain was retrieved from a study of Graves' ophthalmopathy and Graves' hyperthyroidism. Points from the study as a whole: Appearing in blood as well were most expanded thyroid clonotypes above 0.001 frequency. For predicting ophthalmopathy progression, the model had 55% to 71% sensitivity and 72% to 85% specificity.

The CDR3 has 16 residues. V lost 6 bases, J lost 3 bases, and 7 bases stayed unmatched. CDR1 LNHDA and CDR2 SQIVND come from the germline V gene (reference sequence). Using RNA transcripts, the TCR beta CDR3 regions were amplified. The first round was an RT-PCR with HTBI primers, and the second round was a multiplex PCR. TCRdb used MiXCR to reprocess the multiplex PCR reads, holding one entry per CDR3 protein. The top ten hold around 10% of the sample, which has around 1,200,000 distinct CDR3 sequences, about two fifths seen once. In this sample, this clonotype turned up a few times. The target antigen is unknown.

Input material: peripheral blood or thyroid tissue (not recorded which). The rearrangement uses TRBV19 and TRBJ2-2; the match to TRBD2 covers 10 bases. The clonotype was recovered from an adult man with Graves' hyperthyroidism. In DNA, the CDR3 is TGTGCCAGTAGGGAAATAGCGGGGGGCGACACCGGGGAGCTGTTTTTT. The encoded protein is CASREIAGGDTGELFF.